This section outlines one T cell receptor beta chain sequence together with its context. Its matching antigen is unknown. Next came a second PCR, run for about 6 to 12 cycles, which used a sample-barcoded 5' primer along with a J-beta primer mix. No fewer than 3 million CDR3-containing paired-end reads came from each sample. TCRdb re-called the 5' RACE reads through MiXCR, storing one row per CDR3 protein. The profile covers fewer than 950,000 distinct CDR3 sequences, with approximately 55% appearing a single time and approximately 40% taken by the ten largest. The donors, healthy Caucasians from Russia, were aged roughly 6 to 90. Roughly 10 milliliters of peripheral blood were drawn from each donor. Germline lookup yields CDR1 MNHEY and CDR2 SMNVEV (reference sequence). V lost 5 bases and J lost 0, with 7 bases in between. The CDR3 consists of 13 residues. This entry belongs to a study of blood T cells in healthy people across ages.

Whole-study results and caveats: Across the age range, TCR beta diversity per million T cells fell in a roughly linear way.

The sequence was collected from a man older than 75 in good health. The rearrangement uses TRBV27 and TRBJ1-2; D uncertain. The specimen sequenced was blood. CDR3 sequence (DNA): TGTGCCAGCAGTGTAGGATCTAACTATGGCTACACCTTC. This sequence encodes CASSVGSNYGYTF.